The entry below gives a single T cell receptor beta chain sequence along with its context. These data are taken from a study of T cell changes during pregnancy in multiple sclerosis. The table came from immunoSEQ multiplex PCR; TCRdb's copy has only in-frame clones and leaves some out. Found here are approximately 100,000 clones, 90% to 95% of them singletons; the top ten hold more than 0.95%. V was trimmed by 5 bases and J by 7 bases, leaving 15 bases between them. The CDR3 length is 14 residues. Germline loops: CDR1 SGHTA, CDR2 FQGNSA. The rearrangement joins TRBV7-2 to TRBJ2-1, with D maybe TRBD1 (5 bases). The sequence derives from a female donor with multiple sclerosis, enrolled in a pregnancy study. This specimen was peripheral blood, taken in the second trimester of pregnancy. For the CDR3, the DNA is TGTGCCAGCAGCCCTCCTCAATCAGGGAATGAGCAGTTCTTC. As protein: CASSPPQSGNEQFF.